This T cell receptor (beta chain) was recorded in a study of cytomegalovirus exposure and HLA in healthy donors. Across the whole study: A preliminary data release comprised 91 million or so unique TCRs obtained from HLA-typed donors.

Study-level findings and limits: Most TCR sequences were uncommon, yet certain public TCRs appeared in many donors. The study labeled about 160 TCR beta chains cytomegalovirus-associated. Presence/absence analyses assumed roughly uniform sequencing depth across donors, which may not hold.

Germline V gene data show CDR1 as LNHNV and CDR2 as YYDKDF (reference sequence). The V end was cut by 5 bases, the J end by 3 bases, with 14 bases between. This CDR3 has 15 amino acids. This clone came up once. What it binds is not known. The PCR had 60 Vbeta and 13 Jbeta primers. Assay used: immunoSEQ multiplex PCR; TCRdb lists only in-frame clones, some missing. The sample consists of 150,000 to 200,000 clones, 70% to 90% of them appearing once. Material: PBMCs. The gene calls are TRBV15 and TRBJ2-4, with D maybe TRBD1 (6 bases). The sequence was obtained from a man between 18 and 35 years old in good health and CMV-seropositive. The CDR3 region has the DNA TGTGCCACCAGCGCAGAAACAGGGAACAAAAACATTCAGTACTTC. It is translated as CATSAETGNKNIQYF.